This is a list of T cell receptor beta chains from one sample in a study of OX40 agonist ivuxolimab in advanced cancers. The assay was immunoSEQ multiplex PCR, and TCRdb's table has in-frame clones only and misses some. The sample carries around 53,000 clones, about 90% recorded once. The sequencing used CD4+ or CD8+ T cells sorted from blood, collected in a trial of the OX40 agonist ivuxolimab. The receptors were sampled from an adult with an advanced solid tumor such as melanoma, head and neck, liver or kidney cancer. Each CDR3 is given with its conserved first and last residue. D genes are given only for firm matches. Clone size is shown for a subset of rows, as once, few, many or a class of expanded clone.

>TRBD1|few|TRBJ1-1|TRBV5-1
TGCGCCAGCAGCTTGGGGGACAGGGGAACTGAAGCTTTCTTT
CASSLGDRGTEAFF
>TRBD1|.|TRBJ1-4|TRBV2
TGTGCCAGCAGTCCCAGGGGGCTGGGTAATGAAAAACTGTTTTTT
CASSPRGLGNEKLFF
>TRBD2|.|TRBJ2-7|TRBV7-9
TGTGCCAGCAGCTTAGAGCCAGGGAGGGGGCAGTACTTC
CASSLEPGRGQYF
>TRBD1|.|TRBJ1-4|TRBV5-5
TGTGCCAGCAGCTGGGGACAGGGAGGAAATGAAAAACTGTTTTTT
CASSWGQGGNEKLFF
>.|.|TRBJ1-5|TRBV11-2
TGTGCCAGCAGCCCTCCCGGCAGAAATCAGCCCCAGCATTTT
CASSPPGRNQPQHF
>TRBD1|.|TRBJ2-7|TRBV11-3
TGTGCCAGCAGCTTTACAGGGGACGAGCAGTACTTC
CASSFTGDEQYF
>TRBD2|once|TRBJ2-5|TRBV5-4
TGTGCCAGCAGCAAGGGACTAGCGGGTCGTCCGTCAGAGACCCAGTACTTC
CASSKGLAGRPSETQYF
>.|.|TRBJ1-2|TRBV12-1
TGTGCCAGCAGCTTTGTGACTGGACAGGATGTCTCATGCGGCTACACCTTC
CASSFVTGQDVSCGYTF
>.|.|TRBJ2-3|TRBV7-8
TGTGCCAGCAGCTTACAGGCGGCAGATACGCAGTATTTT
CASSLQAADTQYF
>.|.|TRBJ1-1|TRBV5-5
TGTGCCAGCACCCCGGGTGGGGGGACTGAAGCTTTCTTT
CASTPGGGTEAFF
>.|.|TRBJ1-5|TRBV7-6
TGTGCCAGCAGCGCAGCGCGGGGGAAGGATCAGCCCCAGCATTTT
CASSAARGKDQPQHF
>TRBD1|.|TRBJ2-5|TRBV5-1
TGCGCCAGCAGCCCGGGGACAGGGGACCAAGAGACCCAGTACTTC
CASSPGTGDQETQYF
>.|.|TRBJ1-5|TRBV6-1
TGTGCCAGCAGTGAACCCCTCCAGCCCCAGCATTTT
CASSEPLQPQHF
>TRBD1|.|TRBJ2-3|TRBV29-1
TGCAGCGTTATCTCCGGGACAGGGGAACATACGCAGTATTTT
CSVISGTGEHTQYF
>.|.|TRBJ1-2|TRBV10-1
TGCGCCAGCAGTGAGTCGGGGCGGGACTATGGCTACACCTTC
CASSESGRDYGYTF
>.|.|TRBJ1-1|TRBV30
TGTGCCTGGGGGGGTAGCGGGGTTGGCACTGAAGCTTTCTTT
CAWGGSGVGTEAFF